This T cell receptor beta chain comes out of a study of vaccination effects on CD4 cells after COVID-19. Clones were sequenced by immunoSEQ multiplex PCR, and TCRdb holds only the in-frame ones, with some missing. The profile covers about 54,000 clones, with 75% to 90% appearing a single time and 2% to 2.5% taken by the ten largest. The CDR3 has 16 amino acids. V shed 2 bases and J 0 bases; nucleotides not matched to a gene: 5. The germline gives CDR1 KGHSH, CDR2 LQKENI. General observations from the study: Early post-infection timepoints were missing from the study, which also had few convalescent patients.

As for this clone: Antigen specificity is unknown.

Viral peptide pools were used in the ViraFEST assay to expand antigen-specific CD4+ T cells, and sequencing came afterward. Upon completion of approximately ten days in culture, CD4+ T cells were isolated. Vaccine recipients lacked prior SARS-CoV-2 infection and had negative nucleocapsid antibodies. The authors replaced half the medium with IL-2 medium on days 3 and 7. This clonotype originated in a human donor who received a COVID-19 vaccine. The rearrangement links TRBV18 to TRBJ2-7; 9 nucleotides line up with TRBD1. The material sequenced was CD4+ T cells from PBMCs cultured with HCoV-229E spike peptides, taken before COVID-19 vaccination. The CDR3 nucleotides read TGTGCCAGCTCACCAGGGACAGGGTCAAGCTCCTACGAGCAGTACGTC. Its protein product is CASSPGTGSSSYEQYV.